This T cell receptor beta chain was captured by sequencing in a study of regulatory T cells in long-lasting Graves disease (dated by TCRdb to the early 2020s). General notes on the study: Newly diagnosed Graves' disease patients had taken antithyroid drugs for less than 3 months. Persistent Graves' disease patients were compared with newly diagnosed Graves' disease patients by peripheral blood TCR sequencing and RNA sequencing. The study was conducted in China and was registered as a clinical trial. A total of roughly 35 samples underwent TCR sequencing: approximately 13 from persistent and around 20 from newly diagnosed Graves' disease patients.

The protocol used for the library was multiplex PCR. Sequencing took place on an Illumina HiSeq 4000. iRepertoire HTBI primers and Arm-PCR amplification of CDR3 regions were used to construct TCR beta libraries. Before sequencing, the PCR products went through gel purification. Concerning the study's data processing: Gene usage analysis of CDR3 amino acid clonotypes used the approximately 56 TRBV and 12 to 15 TRBJ segments found across samples. Filtered high-quality paired reads were merged into contigs using COPE and FqMerger. BLAST was used to align contigs to the IMGT TRBV, TRBD and TRBJ reference genes, and CDR3 was defined following IMGT. Clonotypes above 0.1% frequency were classified as highly expanded clones. Shannon entropy served as the measure of repertoire diversity, while the Gini coefficient captured V-J evenness. Public clonotypes were defined as clonotypes shared by more than one individual. Using fastp at Q25 and MiXCR, TCRdb reprocessed the public reads and kept productive beta chains. Entries that share a CDR3 protein sequence are merged under the most common genes and DNA. The V and J calls and clone size come from TCRdb's table, not from the authors' own analysis. The sample yields hundreds of thousands of distinct CDR3 sequences; about 16% were counted once. Approximately 25% of the sample goes to the ten largest clones.

Points the paper makes about the study in general: Sequencing and analysis were restricted to the TCR beta chain. More public clonotypes were shared among persistent patients (under 3,000) than among newly diagnosed patients (more than 900). TRBV28, TRBJ1-2 and TRBJ2-5 were preferentially used in persistent disease, while TRBV20-1 and TRBJ2-1 were favored in newly diagnosed disease. Compared with newly diagnosed patients, patients with persistent Graves' disease had lower TCR Shannon entropy and fewer highly expanded clones, which suggests clonal expansion. Only peripheral blood was studied, because thyroid tissue, the primary lesion, was inaccessible. The authors noted that the small sample size was a limitation that may lower accuracy.

This clonotype was recorded at least ten times. Its antigen remains unidentified. The record has no base qualities; no much larger clone is one base away. The V and J ends are trimmed by 10 bases and 4 bases, leaving 13 bases between them. CDR3 length: 13 amino acids, cysteine to phenylalanine. The CDR3 DNA has 39 bases and is translated from base 1. Via the germline V gene, CDR1 is SNHLY and CDR2 FYNNEI. The sample's time point label, decoded: newly diagnosed GD, antithyroid drugs for less than 3 months. RNA was extracted from PBMCs in TRIzol for both TCR sequencing and RNA sequencing. Graves' disease was diagnosed according to American Thyroid Association guidelines. Recruitment of patients was carried out at an endocrinology department in Xi'an, China. Each patient gave about 8.1 milliliters of peripheral blood, collected in an EDTA anticoagulant tube. Ficoll Paque Plus density gradient separation was used to isolate PBMCs, and no additional T cell sorting was done. An Agilent 2100 Bioanalyzer and agarose gel were used to check RNA quality, and a NanoDrop 2000 was used to measure RNA concentration.

In addition, the sample was reused for a study of T cells in Graves' hyperthyroidism and ophthalmopathy. Taken from the second paper: A patient counted as having stable Graves' hyperthyroidism if no progression to ophthalmopathy occurred over 18 months of follow-up. The hyperthyroidism patients were between 18 and 65 years old and newly diagnosed, with a disease duration of less than 2 months. Any patient with an uncontrolled infection, another autoimmune disease, pregnancy or lactation was excluded. Diagnoses were based on clinical symptoms, serum thyroxine and TRAb, thyroid ultrasound and orbital computed tomography. The TCR CDR3 was subjected to a first round of RT-PCR using the HTBI primer set and the Qiagen OneStep RT-PCR kit. Most expanded thyroid clonotypes (frequency above 0.001) were also found in blood, which suggests that blood repertoires may mirror thyroid immune responses. Ophthalmopathy was separated from stable hyperthyroidism by a 13 V-J signature model, with approximately 86% sensitivity and approximately 84% specificity obtained in cross-validation and 80%/75% obtained in testing. In validation, the model predicted progression to ophthalmopathy a median of about 6 months before onset, with about 71% sensitivity and roughly 72% specificity. To identify TCR V-J signatures that set the groups apart, the researchers used a discovery cohort of 100 patients, made up of roughly 40 with Graves' ophthalmopathy and 57 with stable Graves' hyperthyroidism. Whether ophthalmopathy could be predicted prospectively was tested in an independent validation cohort made up of 18 to 20 hyperthyroidism patients plus 17 patients who later progressed to ophthalmopathy. For training and testing, the 100 or so patients in the discovery cohort were randomly divided in a 7:3 ratio. In addition, the study compared T-cell repertoires in thyroid tissue and in blood from 6 or 7 Graves' hyperthyroidism patients. After sampling, hyperthyroidism patients received methimazole starting at 30 mg daily, and ophthalmopathy patients received high-dose intravenous methylprednisolone. Libraries were constructed in a second round of multiplex PCR, after which size selection and purification were carried out. Libraries were sequenced paired-end with 100 bp reads on an Illumina HiSeq2000. SOAPnuke was used to process the raw data, with reads discarded if the reads contained adapters or uncalled bases, had a mean Phred below 15, or lacked an exact constant-primer or identifier match. High-quality paired reads were merged using COPE v1.2.5, and each unique nucleotide sequence was defined as a clonotype. MiTCR v1.1 was used to align clonotypes to the IMGT TRBV, TRBD and TRBJ reference segments. The analysis was restricted to V-J combinations with a frequency above 0.0001, which together covered just over 99% of the repertoires. A TCS score was defined as the ratio between F50 (clonal expansion) and ExV (chaos), using BLOSUM62-based TCRdist between CDR3 peptides within each V-J. Welch's t-statistics and random forest reduced around 550 V-J features to 10 to 15, which were used in a naive Bayes classifier (R e1071). No statistical method was used to fix the sample size in advance, and group allocation was not hidden from the investigators. According to the paper, TCR Vbeta CDR3 sequencing was carried out on around 140 peripheral blood samples, which came from approximately 41 ophthalmopathy, some 73 hyperthyroidism and about 17 progressor patients.

This TCR was recovered from a woman aged 35-60 years with Graves disease. Donor details come from another sample of the same person, matched by shared clones. Recombination linked TRBV2 to TRBJ1-4; the D gene is perhaps TRBD1, on 6 matching bases. Sequences were derived from peripheral blood mononuclear cells (PBMCs), sampled at new diagnosis, from a patient treated with antithyroid drugs. The nucleotides read TGTGCCAACAACAGGGCTAATAATGAAAAACTGTTTTTT. Its protein reads: CANNRANNEKLFF.